This T cell receptor (beta chain) was documented in a study of T cells in Graves' hyperthyroidism and ophthalmopathy. Overall study findings and caveats: The model predicted ophthalmopathy a median around six months before onset.

The CDR3 loop spans 14 amino acids. The germline V gene encodes CDR1 ENHRY and CDR2 SYGVKD. Trimming cost V 5 bases and J 1 base, with 8 bases left between them. Researchers amplified the TCR beta CDR3 regions from RNA transcripts. TCR CDR3 underwent first-round RT-PCR with the HTBI primer set. TCRdb itself ran the multiplex PCR reads through MiXCR, one entry per CDR3 protein. This table has around 580,000 distinct CDR3 sequences, around 42% appearing once. Graves' hyperthyroidism showing no ophthalmopathy progression within 18 months was considered stable. Uncontrolled infection, other autoimmune disease, pregnancy or lactation disqualified patients from enrolment. Diagnostic decisions used clinical symptoms, serum thyroxine and TRAb, thyroid ultrasound and orbital computed tomography. Note on this clonotype: Its antigen is currently unknown.

Material: peripheral blood or thyroid tissue (not recorded which). This sequence originates from a woman aged 18-29 years with Graves' hyperthyroidism. This rearrangement joins TRBV10-3 to TRBJ2-2, with no clear D. In DNA form, the CDR3 reads TGTGCCATCAGTCATTCCGGGAACACCGGGGAGCTGTTTTTT. This encodes CAISHSGNTGELFF.